These T cell receptor beta chains were read from a single sample in a study of T-cell reconstitution after alpha-beta-depleted transplantation in children. TCRdb re-derived calls from the PCR reads in MiXCR, one entry per CDR3 protein. The data contain about 830,000 distinct CDR3 sequences, under 20% of them singletons. The sequencing used PBMCs, mostly from graft donor cells, collected 360 days after TCRalphabeta/CD19-depleted stem cell transplant. All receptors come from a male patient between 5 and 17 years old who had a stem cell transplant for acute lymphoblastic leukemia, so the T cells may come from the graft donor. The CDR3 runs from the conserved cysteine through the conserved F or W. Fields, in order: V gene, J gene, clone size, D gene, CDR3 DNA, CDR3 protein. The D gene is left open where the match is weak. The size of a clone is reported for some rows only, either as once, few or many, or as a class for expanded clones.

>TRBV7-6|TRBJ2-1|few|TRBD2
TGTGCCAGCAGCCCTGGACTAGCGGGAATCCGAGAGCAGTTCTTC
CASSPGLAGIREQFF
>TRBV4-2|TRBJ1-4|NA|NA
TGTGCCAGCAGCCAAGTAGGCAGGACAAAGGGTGAAAAACTGTTTTTT
CASSQVGRTKGEKLFF
>TRBV13|TRBJ2-7|many|TRBD1
TGTGCCAGCAGCTTTTTGGTAGGACAGGGGGCTTACGAGCAGTACTTC
CASSFLVGQGAYEQYF
>TRBV4-2|TRBJ2-1|few|TRBD2
TGTGCCAGCAGCCCCCTAGCGGGAGTTGGGTATGAGCAGTTCTTC
CASSPLAGVGYEQFF
>TRBV9|TRBJ2-7|NA|NA
TGTGCCAGCAGCGCATCATCCGGGACTGGAGCCTACGAGCAGTACTTC
CASSASSGTGAYEQYF
>TRBV7-9|TRBJ2-3|NA|TRBD2
TGTGCCAGCAGCCCCTTGGGGGGAGGGCTCACAGATACGCAGTATTTT
CASSPLGGGLTDTQYF
>TRBV9|TRBJ2-3|NA|NA
TGTGCCAGCAGCGTAGAGGGAGGACGCACAGATACGCAGTATTTT
CASSVEGGRTDTQYF
>TRBV18|TRBJ2-3|many|TRBD1
TGTGCCAGCTCACCACCCCGACAGGGGGCATCTGTTACAGATACGCAGTATTTT
CASSPPRQGASVTDTQYF
>TRBV7-3|TRBJ2-7|NA|TRBD1
TGTGCCAGCAGCTACAAGGGGGACAGTTACGAGCAGTACTTC
CASSYKGDSYEQYF
>TRBV19|TRBJ1-1|NA|TRBD1
TGTGCCAGTAGTACCCGGGACAGGGGAAATTTTGACACTGAAGCTTTCTTT
CASSTRDRGNFDTEAFF
>TRBV10-3|TRBJ2-7|NA|TRBD1
TGTGCCATCAGTGAGTCTCGGAACAGGGGACCATTCCCGCTCTACGAGCAGTACTTC
CAISESRNRGPFPLYEQYF